This is a list of T cell receptor beta chains from one sample in a study of T cells in Graves' hyperthyroidism and ophthalmopathy. MiXCR, run by TCRdb on the multiplex PCR reads, gives a single entry per CDR3 protein. The repertoire holds fewer than 800,000 distinct CDR3 sequences, with about a sixth as singletons. Source material: blood. All receptors derive from a young man with Graves' hyperthyroidism. Both conserved end residues are part of each CDR3. The D gene is left open where the match is weak. Size tells how often a clone was seen (once, few, many) or the class of an expanded clone, and some rows leave it out.

d_call	v_call	j_call	clone_size	cdr3_aa	cdr3_nt
NA	TRBV7-2	TRBJ2-6	few	CASSLIPPGANVLTF	TGTGCCAGCAGCTTAATACCTCCTGGGGCCAACGTCCTGACTTTC
NA	TRBV7-2	TRBJ2-2	NA	CASLNPNTGELFF	TGTGCCAGCCTGAATCCGAACACCGGGGAGCTGTTTTTT
NA	TRBV12-3/TRBV12-4	TRBJ2-5	many	CASGGPAQETQYF	TGTGCCAGCGGGGGGCCTGCTCAAGAGACCCAGTACTTC
NA	TRBV19	TRBJ2-7	once	CASSIDPSSYEQYF	TGTGCCAGTAGTATAGATCCTAGCAGCTACGAGCAGTACTTC
NA	TRBV29-1	TRBJ1-5	many	CSVGREGQPQHF	TGCAGCGTTGGCAGGGAAGGGCAGCCCCAGCATTTT
TRBD2	TRBV3-1	TRBJ2-3	NA	CASSQEIGLVTDTQYF	TGTGCCAGCAGCCAAGAGATCGGACTAGTCACAGATACGCAGTATTTT
NA	TRBV2	TRBJ1-4	NA	CASTPGQLNEKLFF	TGTGCCAGCACCCCTGGACAGCTTAATGAAAAACTGTTTTTT
NA	TRBV14	TRBJ2-7	few	CASSYRDVAYYEQYF	TGTGCCAGCAGCTACCGGGACGTCGCCTACTACGAGCAGTACTTC
NA	TRBV3-1	TRBJ1-1	many	CASSQEARMNTEAFF	TGTGCCAGCAGCCAAGAGGCCAGAATGAACACTGAAGCTTTCTTT
NA	TRBV6-2/TRBV6-3	TRBJ1-4	NA	CASSYGRASEKLFF	TGTGCCAGCAGTTACGGCAGGGCAAGTGAAAAACTGTTTTTT
NA	TRBV5-8	TRBJ1-1	NA	CASSRGVSTEAFF	TGTGCCAGCAGCCGGGGAGTGTCGACTGAAGCTTTCTTT
TRBD2	TRBV29-1	TRBJ2-5	few	CSVERLAGEGETQYF	TGCAGCGTTGAAAGACTAGCGGGAGAAGGAGAGACCCAGTACTTC
TRBD2	TRBV29-1	TRBJ2-1	NA	CSVAGFLAGDSCNEQFF	TGCAGCGTTGCCGGGTTCCTAGCGGGTGACTCCTGCAATGAGCAGTTCTTC
NA	TRBV12-3/TRBV12-4	TRBJ2-5	many	CASSLAIQETQYF	TGTGCCAGCAGTTTAGCGATCCAAGAGACCCAGTACTTC
NA	TRBV27	TRBJ1-1	NA	CASSLLRRGAMNTEAFF	TGTGCCAGCAGTTTACTCCGACGGGGGGCGATGAACACTGAAGCTTTCTTT